Listed below are T cell receptor beta chains from one sample, sequenced in a study of blood T cell repertoires in COVID-19. Clones were read by immunoSEQ multiplex PCR, and TCRdb kept only the in-frame ones, dropping some. The sample contains approximately 130,000 clones, approximately 80% of which appear only once. Sample: peripheral blood. These receptors all come from a man at least 80 years old with acute or convalescent COVID-19. Both conserved end residues are part of each CDR3. D genes are given only for firm matches. Rows give clone size only sometimes, using once, few, many, or a class for an expanded clone.

v_call	j_call	d_call	clone_size	cdr3_aa	cdr3_nt
TRBV10-3	TRBJ2-3	TRBD2	few	CAISASRGGDDTQYF	TGTGCCATCAGTGCCTCGCGCGGGGGGGATGATACGCAGTATTTT
TRBV2	TRBJ2-3	-	-	CASSVRETSTDTQYF	TGTGCCAGCAGTGTGAGGGAAACTAGCACAGATACGCAGTATTTT
TRBV30	TRBJ1-5	-	-	CAWSKGSNGKPQHF	TGTGCCTGGTCTAAAGGTAGCAACGGGAAGCCCCAGCATTTT
TRBV19	TRBJ1-4	TRBD1	-	CASRNYRGAGNEKLFF	TGTGCCAGTAGGAACTACAGGGGCGCTGGTAATGAAAAACTGTTTTTT
TRBV5-5	TRBJ2-5	TRBD2	once	CASSLWTSGGQETQYF	TGTGCCAGCAGCCTCTGGACTAGCGGGGGGCAAGAGACCCAGTACTTC
TRBV2	TRBJ1-6	TRBD1	-	CASKGQAPGNSPLHF	TGTGCCAGCAAAGGACAGGCGCCGGGTAATTCACCCCTCCACTTT
TRBV20-1	TRBJ1-5	-	-	CSASSGDQPQHF	TGCAGTGCTAGTTCAGGGGATCAGCCCCAGCATTTT
TRBV5-5	TRBJ1-1	-	-	CASSSGHVNTEAFF	TGTGCCAGCAGCTCAGGACACGTGAACACTGAAGCTTTCTTT
TRBV5-1	TRBJ2-5	-	-	CASSLGRGAETQYF	TGCGCCAGCAGCTTGGGCAGGGGAGCAGAGACCCAGTACTTC
TRBV4-3	TRBJ2-1	-	-	CASSRSAVSYNEQFF	TGCGCCAGCAGCCGATCAGCGGTCTCCTACAATGAGCAGTTCTTC
TRBV10-1	TRBJ2-7	-	-	CATPIHRAPYEQYF	TGCGCCACCCCGATCCACAGGGCACCCTACGAGCAGTACTTC
TRBV5-1	TRBJ1-6	-	few	CASSGLQGTDSPLHF	TGCGCCAGCAGCGGGCTACAGGGTACGGATTCACCCCTCCACTTT
TRBV27	TRBJ1-6	TRBD1	-	CASRSGQATNSPLHF	TGTGCCAGCAGGTCGGGACAGGCCACCAATTCACCCCTCCACTTT
TRBV10-3	TRBJ2-7	-	-	CAITSGTLFYEQYF	TGTGCCATCACCTCCGGGACACTATTCTACGAGCAGTACTTC